This T cell receptor (beta chain) derives from a study of response to subunit inactivated influenza vaccine (dated by TCRdb to between 2017 and 2018). For the wider study: To follow how T cells responded to a trivalent subunit inactivated influenza vaccine, the researchers relied on deep quantitative profiling of the T cell receptor repertoire.

The full study reports these points: According to the authors, only a limited number of new T cells may be recruited by each seasonal influenza vaccination.

The receptor library was made with RT-PCR. These reads were obtained on an Illumina HiSeq 2500. TCRdb trimmed the raw reads at Q25, called clones with MiXCR and kept productive beta chains. Identical CDR3 proteins give one entry, which carries the most common genes and DNA. Counted in this sample were hundreds of thousands of distinct CDR3 sequences; about a fifth of them appeared once. The top ten clonotypes cover under 13% of the sample. V was cut back by 3 bases and J by 6 bases, leaving a gap of 12 bases between them. CDR1 LNHNV and CDR2 YYDKDF were looked up in the germline V gene (reference sequence). The cysteine opens and the phenylalanine closes a CDR3 of 14 amino acids. This entry keeps only the CDR3 DNA: 42 bases, framed from base 1. Remarks on this clonotype: There is no known antigen for this receptor. One base away there is no much larger clone; base qualities are not given.

Sequencing used PBMCs from blood, obtained around 5 days after vaccination. Here the chain combines TRBV15 and TRBJ1-5; there is no confident call for the D gene. The receptor comes from a man aged 50 or older who received an inactivated influenza vaccine. Donor details come from another sample of the same person, matched by shared clones. The DNA is as follows: TGTGCCACCAGCAGTGATAGGGCGGTTCAGCCCCAGCATTTT. Its protein reads: CATSSDRAVQPQHF.